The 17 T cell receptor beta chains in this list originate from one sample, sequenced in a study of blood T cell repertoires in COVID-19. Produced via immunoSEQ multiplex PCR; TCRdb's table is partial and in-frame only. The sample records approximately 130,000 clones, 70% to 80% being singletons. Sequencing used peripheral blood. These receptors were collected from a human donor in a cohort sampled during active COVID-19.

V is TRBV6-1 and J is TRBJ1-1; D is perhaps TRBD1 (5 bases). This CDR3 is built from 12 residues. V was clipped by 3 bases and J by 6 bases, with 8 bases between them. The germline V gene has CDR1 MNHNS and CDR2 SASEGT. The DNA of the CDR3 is TGTGCCAGCAGTGAGACAGAGGCTGAAGCTTTCTTT. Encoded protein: CASSETEAEAFF.

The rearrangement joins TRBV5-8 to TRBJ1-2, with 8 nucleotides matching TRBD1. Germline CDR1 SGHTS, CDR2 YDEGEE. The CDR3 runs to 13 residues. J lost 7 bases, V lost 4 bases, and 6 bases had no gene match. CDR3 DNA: TGTGCCAGCAGCCCGGACAGGGTTATTGGCTACACCTTC. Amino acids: CASSPDRVIGYTF.

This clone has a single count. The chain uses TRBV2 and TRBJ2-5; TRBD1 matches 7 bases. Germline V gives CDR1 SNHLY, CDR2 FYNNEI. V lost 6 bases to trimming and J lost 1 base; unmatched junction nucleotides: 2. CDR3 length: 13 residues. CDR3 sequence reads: CASRGDSQETQYF. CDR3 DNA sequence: TGTGCCAGCAGGGGGGACAGCCAAGAGACCCAGTACTTC.

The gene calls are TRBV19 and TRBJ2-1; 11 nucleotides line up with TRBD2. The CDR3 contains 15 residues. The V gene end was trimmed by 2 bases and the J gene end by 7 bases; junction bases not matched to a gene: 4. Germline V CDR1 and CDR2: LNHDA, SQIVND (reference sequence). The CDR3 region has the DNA TGTGCCAGTAGTATATCGACTAGCGGGATTAATGAGCAGTTCTTC. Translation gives CASSISTSGINEQFF.

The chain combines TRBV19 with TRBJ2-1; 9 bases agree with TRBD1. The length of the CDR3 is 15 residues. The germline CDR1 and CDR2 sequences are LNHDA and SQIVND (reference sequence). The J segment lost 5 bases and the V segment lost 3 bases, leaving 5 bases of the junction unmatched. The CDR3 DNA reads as TGTGCCAGTAGTATTTACGGGACAGGGAACAATGAGCAGTTCTTC. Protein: CASSIYGTGNNEQFF.

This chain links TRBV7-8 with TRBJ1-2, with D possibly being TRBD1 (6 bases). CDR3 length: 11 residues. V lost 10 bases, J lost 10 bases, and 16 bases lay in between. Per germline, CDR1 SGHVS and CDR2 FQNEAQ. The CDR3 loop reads CATSDSHFYTF. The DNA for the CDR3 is TGTGCCACCTCGGACAGTCATTTCTACACCTTC.

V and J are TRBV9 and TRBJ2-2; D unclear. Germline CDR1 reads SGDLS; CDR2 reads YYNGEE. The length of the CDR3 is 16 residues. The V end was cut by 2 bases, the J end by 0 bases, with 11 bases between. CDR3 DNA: TGTGCCAGCAGCGTTTCGCCGGTGGCGAACACCGGGGAGCTGTTTTTT. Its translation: CASSVSPVANTGELFF.

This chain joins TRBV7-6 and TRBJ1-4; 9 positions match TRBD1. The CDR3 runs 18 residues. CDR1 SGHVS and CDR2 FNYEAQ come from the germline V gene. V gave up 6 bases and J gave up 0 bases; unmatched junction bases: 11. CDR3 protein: CASRTRTGATATNEKLFF. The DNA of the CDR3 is TGTGCCAGCAGGACCCGGACAGGGGCGACCGCAACTAATGAAAAACTGTTTTTT.

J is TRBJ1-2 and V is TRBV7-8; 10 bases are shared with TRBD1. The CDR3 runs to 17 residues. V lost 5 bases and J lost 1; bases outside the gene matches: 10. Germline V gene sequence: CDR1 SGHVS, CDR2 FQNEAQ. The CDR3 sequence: CASSPSRQGASNYGYTF. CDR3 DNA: TGTGCCAGCAGCCCCTCCCGACAGGGGGCGAGTAACTATGGCTACACCTTC.

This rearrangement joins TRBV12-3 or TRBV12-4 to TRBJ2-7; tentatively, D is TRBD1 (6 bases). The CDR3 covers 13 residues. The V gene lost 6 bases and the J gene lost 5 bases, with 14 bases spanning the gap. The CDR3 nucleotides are TGTGCCAGCAGACCGACAGGATCAAACGAGCAGTACTTC. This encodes CASRPTGSNEQYF.

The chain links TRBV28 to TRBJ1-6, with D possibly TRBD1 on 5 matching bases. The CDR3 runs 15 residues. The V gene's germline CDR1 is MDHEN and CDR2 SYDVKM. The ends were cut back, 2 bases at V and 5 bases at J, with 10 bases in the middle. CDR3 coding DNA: TGTGCCAGCAGTTTAAGGCAGGGCGATAATTCACCCCTCCACTTT. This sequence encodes CASSLRQGDNSPLHF. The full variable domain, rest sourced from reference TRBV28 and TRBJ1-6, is DVKVTQSSRYLVKRTGEKVFLECVQDMDHENMFWYRQDPGLGLRLIYFSYDVKMKEKGDIPEGYSVSREKKERFSLILESASTNQTSMYLCASSLRQGDNSPLHFGNGTRLTVT.

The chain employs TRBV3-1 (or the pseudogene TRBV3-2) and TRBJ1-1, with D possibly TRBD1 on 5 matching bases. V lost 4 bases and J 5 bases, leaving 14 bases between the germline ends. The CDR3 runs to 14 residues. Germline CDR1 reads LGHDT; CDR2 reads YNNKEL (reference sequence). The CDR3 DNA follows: TGTGCCAGCAGCCGCTCTGGGGCTAGTACTGAAGCTTTCTTT. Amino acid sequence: CASSRSGASTEAFF.

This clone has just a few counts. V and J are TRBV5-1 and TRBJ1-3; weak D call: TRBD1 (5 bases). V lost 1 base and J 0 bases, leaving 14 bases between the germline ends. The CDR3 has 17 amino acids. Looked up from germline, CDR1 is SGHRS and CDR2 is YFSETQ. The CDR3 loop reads CASSLRGQGSSGNTIYF. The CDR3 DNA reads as TGCGCCAGCAGCTTGAGGGGTCAGGGTAGCTCTGGAAACACCATATATTTT.

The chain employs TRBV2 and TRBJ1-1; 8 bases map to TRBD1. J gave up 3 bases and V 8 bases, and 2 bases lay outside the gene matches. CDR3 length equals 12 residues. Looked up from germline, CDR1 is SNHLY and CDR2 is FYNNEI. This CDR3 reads CASRTGYTEAFF. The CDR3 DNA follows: TGTGCCAGCCGGACAGGGTACACTGAAGCTTTCTTT.

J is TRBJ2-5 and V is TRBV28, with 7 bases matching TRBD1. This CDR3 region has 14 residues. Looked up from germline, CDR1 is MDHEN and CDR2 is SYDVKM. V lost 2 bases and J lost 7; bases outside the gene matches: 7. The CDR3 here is CASSLDRARGTQYF. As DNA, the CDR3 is TGTGCCAGCAGTTTAGACAGGGCCCGGGGGACCCAGTACTTC.

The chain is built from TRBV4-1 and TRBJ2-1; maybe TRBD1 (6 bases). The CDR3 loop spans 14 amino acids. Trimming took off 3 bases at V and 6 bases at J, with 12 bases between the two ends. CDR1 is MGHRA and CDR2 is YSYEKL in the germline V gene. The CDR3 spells CASSQTGWGNEQFF. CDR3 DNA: TGCGCCAGCAGCCAGACAGGTTGGGGCAATGAGCAGTTCTTC.

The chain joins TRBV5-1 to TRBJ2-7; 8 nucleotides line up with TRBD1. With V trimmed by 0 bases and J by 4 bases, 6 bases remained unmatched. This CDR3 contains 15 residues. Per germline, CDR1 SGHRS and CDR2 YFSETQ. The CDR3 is CASSLGSGGAYEQYF. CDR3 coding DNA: TGCGCCAGCAGCTTGGGGTCAGGGGGCGCGTACGAGCAGTACTTC.